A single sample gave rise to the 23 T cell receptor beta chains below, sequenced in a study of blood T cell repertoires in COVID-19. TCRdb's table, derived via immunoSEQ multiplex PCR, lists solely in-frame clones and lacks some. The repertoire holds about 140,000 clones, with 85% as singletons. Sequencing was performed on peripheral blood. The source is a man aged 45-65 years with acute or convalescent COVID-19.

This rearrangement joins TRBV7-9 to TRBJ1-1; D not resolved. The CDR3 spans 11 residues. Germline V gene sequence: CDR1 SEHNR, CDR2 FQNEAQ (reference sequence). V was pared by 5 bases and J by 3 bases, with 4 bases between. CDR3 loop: CASSPDTEAFF. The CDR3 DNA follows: TGTGCCAGCAGCCCAGACACTGAAGCTTTCTTT. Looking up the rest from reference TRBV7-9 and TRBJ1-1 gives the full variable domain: DTGVSQNPRHKITKRGQNVTFRCDPISEHNRLYWYRQTLGQGPEFLTYFQNEAQLEKSRLLSDRFSAERPKGSFSTLEIQRTEQGDSAMYLCASSPDTEAFFGQGTRLTVV.

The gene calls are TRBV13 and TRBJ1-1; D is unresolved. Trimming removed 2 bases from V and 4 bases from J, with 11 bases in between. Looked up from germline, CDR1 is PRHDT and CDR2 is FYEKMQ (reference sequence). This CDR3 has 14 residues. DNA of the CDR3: TGTGCCAGCAGCTTAAGAGTGCCGGTCACTGAAGCTTTCTTT. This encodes CASSLRVPVTEAFF.

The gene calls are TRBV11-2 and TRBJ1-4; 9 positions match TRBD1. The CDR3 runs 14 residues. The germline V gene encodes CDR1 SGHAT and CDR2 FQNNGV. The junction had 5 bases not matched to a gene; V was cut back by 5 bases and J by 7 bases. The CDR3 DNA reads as TGTGCCAGCAGCAATGGGGACAGGGCTGAAAAACTGTTTTTT. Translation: CASSNGDRAEKLFF.

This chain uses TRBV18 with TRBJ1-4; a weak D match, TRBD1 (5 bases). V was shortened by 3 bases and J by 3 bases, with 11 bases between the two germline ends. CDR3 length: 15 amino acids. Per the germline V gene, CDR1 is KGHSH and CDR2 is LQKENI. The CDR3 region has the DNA TGTGCCAGCTCACCTCTCAGGGATTCTAATGAAAAACTGTTTTTT. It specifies CASSPLRDSNEKLFF.

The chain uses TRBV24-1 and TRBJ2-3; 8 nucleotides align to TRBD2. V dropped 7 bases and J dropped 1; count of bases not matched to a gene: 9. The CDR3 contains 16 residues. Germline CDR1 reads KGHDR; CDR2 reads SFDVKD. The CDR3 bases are TGTGCCACCAGGGCCCTGGGACTAGACGGCACAGATACGCAGTATTTT. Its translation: CATRALGLDGTDTQYF.

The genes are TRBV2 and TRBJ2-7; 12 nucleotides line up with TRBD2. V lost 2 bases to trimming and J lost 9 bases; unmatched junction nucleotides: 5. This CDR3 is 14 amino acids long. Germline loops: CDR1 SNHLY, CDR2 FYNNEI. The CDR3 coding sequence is TGTGCCAGCAGTGAAAGCCTAGCGGGGGGGCCGCAGTACTTC. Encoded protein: CASSESLAGGPQYF.

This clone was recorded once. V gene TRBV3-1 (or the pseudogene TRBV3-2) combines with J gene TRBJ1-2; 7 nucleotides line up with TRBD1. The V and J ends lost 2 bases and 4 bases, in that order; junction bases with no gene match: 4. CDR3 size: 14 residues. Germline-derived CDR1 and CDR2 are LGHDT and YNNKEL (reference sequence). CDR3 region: CASSQTTGAYGYTF. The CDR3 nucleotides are TGTGCCAGCAGCCAAACTACAGGGGCCTATGGCTACACCTTC.

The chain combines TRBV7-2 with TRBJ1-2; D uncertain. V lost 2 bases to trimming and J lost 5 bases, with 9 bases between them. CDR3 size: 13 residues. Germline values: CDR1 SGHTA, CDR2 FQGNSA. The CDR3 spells CASSLSEDYGYTF. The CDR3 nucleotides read TGTGCCAGCAGCTTATCGGAGGATTATGGCTACACCTTC.

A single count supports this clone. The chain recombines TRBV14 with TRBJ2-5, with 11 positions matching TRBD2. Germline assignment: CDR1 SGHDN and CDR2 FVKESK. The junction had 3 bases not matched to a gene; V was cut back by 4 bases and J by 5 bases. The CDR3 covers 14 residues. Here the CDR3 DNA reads TGTGCCAGCAGCCCAAGACTAGCGGGGGAGACCCAGTACTTC. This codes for CASSPRLAGETQYF.

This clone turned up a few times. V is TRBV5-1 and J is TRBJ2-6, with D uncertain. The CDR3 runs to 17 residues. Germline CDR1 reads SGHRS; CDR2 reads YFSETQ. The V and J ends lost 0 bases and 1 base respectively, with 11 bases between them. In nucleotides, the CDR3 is TGCGCCAGCAGCTTGGCGGGTCCCCGGTCTGGGGCCAACGTCCTGACTTTC. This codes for CASSLAGPRSGANVLTF.

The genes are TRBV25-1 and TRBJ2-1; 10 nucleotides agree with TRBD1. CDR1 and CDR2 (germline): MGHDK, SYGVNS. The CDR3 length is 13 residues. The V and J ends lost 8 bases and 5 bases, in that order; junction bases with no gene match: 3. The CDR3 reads CASSGQGDNEQFF. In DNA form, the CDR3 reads TGTGCCAGCTCCGGACAGGGGGACAATGAGCAGTTCTTC.

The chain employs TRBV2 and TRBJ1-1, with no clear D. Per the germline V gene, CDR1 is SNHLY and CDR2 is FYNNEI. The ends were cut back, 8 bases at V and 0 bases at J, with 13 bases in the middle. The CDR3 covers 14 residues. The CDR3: CASPRTPLNTEAFF. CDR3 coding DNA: TGTGCCAGCCCGAGGACTCCCCTGAACACTGAAGCTTTCTTT.

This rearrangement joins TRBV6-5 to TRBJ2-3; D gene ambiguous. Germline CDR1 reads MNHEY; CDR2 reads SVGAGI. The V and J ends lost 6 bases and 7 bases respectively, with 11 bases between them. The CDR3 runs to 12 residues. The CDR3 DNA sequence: TGTGCCAGCAGCGTCGATAGTAATACGCAGTATTTT. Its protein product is CASSVDSNTQYF.

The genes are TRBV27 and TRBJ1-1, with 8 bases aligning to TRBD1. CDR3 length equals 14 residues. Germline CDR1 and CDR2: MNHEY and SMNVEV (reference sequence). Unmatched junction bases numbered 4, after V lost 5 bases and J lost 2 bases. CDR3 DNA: TGTGCCAGCAGTCGCCAGGGGGCAAACACTGAAGCTTTCTTT. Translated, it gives CASSRQGANTEAFF.

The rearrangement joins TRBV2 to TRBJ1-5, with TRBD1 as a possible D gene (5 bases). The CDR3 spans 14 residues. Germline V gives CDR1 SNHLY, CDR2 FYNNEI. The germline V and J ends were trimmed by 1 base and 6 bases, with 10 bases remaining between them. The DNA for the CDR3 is TGTGCCAGCAGTGAAGTTCAGGGAGGTCAGCCCCAGCATTTT. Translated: CASSEVQGGQPQHF.

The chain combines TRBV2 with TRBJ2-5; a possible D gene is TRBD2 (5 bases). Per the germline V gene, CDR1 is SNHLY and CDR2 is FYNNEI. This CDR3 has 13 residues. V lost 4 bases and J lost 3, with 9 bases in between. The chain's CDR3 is CASSVRAKETQYF. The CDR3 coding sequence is TGTGCCAGCAGTGTGAGGGCTAAAGAGACCCAGTACTTC. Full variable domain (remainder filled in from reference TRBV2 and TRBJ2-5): EPEVTQTPSHQVTQMGQEVILRCVPISNHLYFYWYRQILGQKVEFLVSFYNNEISEKSEIFDDQFSVERPDGSNFTLKIRSTKLEDSAMYFCASSVRAKETQYFGPGTRLLVL.

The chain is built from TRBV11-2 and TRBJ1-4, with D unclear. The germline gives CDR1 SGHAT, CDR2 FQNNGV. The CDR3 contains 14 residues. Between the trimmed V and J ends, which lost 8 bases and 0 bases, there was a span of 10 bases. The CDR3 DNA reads TGTGCCAGCGGTCAGTTTGCAACTAATGAAAAACTGTTTTTT. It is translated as CASGQFATNEKLFF. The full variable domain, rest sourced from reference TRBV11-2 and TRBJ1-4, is EAGVAQSPRYKIIEKRQSVAFWCNPISGHATLYWYQQILGQGPKLLIQFQNNGVVDDSQLPKDRFSAERLKGVDSTLKIQPAKLEDSAVYLCASGQFATNEKLFFGSGTQLSVL.

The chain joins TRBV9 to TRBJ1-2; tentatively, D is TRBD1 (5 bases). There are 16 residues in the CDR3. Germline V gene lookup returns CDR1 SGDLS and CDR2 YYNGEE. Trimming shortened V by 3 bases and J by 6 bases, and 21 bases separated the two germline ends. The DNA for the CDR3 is TGTGCCAGCAGCGCCCGGTTTTGGAGGGGAGGGAATGGCTACACCTTC. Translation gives CASSARFWRGGNGYTF. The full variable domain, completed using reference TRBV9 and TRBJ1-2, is DSGVTQTPKHLITATGQRVTLRCSPRSGDLSVYWYQQSLDQGLQFLIQYYNGEERAKGNILERFSAQQFPDLHSELNLSSLELGDSALYFCASSARFWRGGNGYTFGSGTRLTVV.

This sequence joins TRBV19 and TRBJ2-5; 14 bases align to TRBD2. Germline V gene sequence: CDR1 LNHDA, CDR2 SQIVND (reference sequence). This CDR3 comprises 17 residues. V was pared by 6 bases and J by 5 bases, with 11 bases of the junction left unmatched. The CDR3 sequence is CASSPGTSGGTMETQYF. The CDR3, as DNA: TGTGCCAGTAGCCCAGGGACTAGCGGGGGTACTATGGAGACCCAGTACTTC.

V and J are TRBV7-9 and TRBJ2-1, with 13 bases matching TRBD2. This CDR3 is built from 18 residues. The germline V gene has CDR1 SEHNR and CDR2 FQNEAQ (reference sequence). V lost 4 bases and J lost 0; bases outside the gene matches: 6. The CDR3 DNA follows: TGTGCCAGCAGCTCCACTAGCGGGAGGGTAAGCTCCTACAATGAGCAGTTCTTC. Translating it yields CASSSTSGRVSSYNEQFF. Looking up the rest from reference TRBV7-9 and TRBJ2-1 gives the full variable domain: DTGVSQNPRHKITKRGQNVTFRCDPISEHNRLYWYRQTLGQGPEFLTYFQNEAQLEKSRLLSDRFSAERPKGSFSTLEIQRTEQGDSAMYLCASSSTSGRVSSYNEQFFGPGTRLTVL.

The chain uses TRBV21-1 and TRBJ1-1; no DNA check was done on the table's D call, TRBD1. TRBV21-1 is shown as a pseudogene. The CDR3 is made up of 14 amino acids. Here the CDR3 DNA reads TGTGCCAGCAGAAGCAGGGCTGCCTCCGCTGAAGCTTTCTTT. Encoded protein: CASRSRAASAEAFF.

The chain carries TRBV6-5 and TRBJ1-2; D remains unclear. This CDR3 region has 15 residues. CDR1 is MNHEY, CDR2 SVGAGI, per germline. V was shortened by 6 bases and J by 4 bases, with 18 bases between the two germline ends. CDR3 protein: CASRSPRSGSYGYTF. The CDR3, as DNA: TGTGCCAGCAGAAGCCCAAGGTCGGGGAGCTATGGCTACACCTTC.

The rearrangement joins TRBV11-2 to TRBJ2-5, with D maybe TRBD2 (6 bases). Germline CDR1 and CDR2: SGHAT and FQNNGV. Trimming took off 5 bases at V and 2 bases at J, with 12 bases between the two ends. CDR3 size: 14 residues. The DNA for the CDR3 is TGTGCCAGCAGCCCCCTGGGGGGACAAGAGACCCAGTACTTC. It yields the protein CASSPLGGQETQYF.